This TCR beta chain is drawn from a study of cytomegalovirus exposure and HLA in healthy donors. Study as a whole: The same platform as the approximately 670 first-cohort repertoires was used for the 95 to 150 validation repertoires, a later analysis reported.

The protocol was immunoSEQ multiplex PCR, while the TCRdb copy is restricted to in-frame clones and leaves out a portion. The table includes about 160,000 clones, approximately 86% detected once. Whole-study findings and limits: In a later analysis, first-cohort TCR clusters were found to tend to co-occur in the approximately 110 validation repertoires. A classifier reportedly called cytomegalovirus status with high sensitivity and specificity. The study flagged 150 to 200 TCR beta chains as cytomegalovirus-associated.

The CDR3 sequence is 14 residues long. V shed 2 bases and J shed 7 bases, with 15 bases lying between them. Per the germline V gene, CDR1 is SGHRS and CDR2 is YFSETQ. Points on this clone: Its target is not known.

The specimen sequenced was PBMCs. The chain couples TRBV5-1 to TRBJ1-1; D gene ambiguous. The origin of this receptor is a young woman in good health and CMV-seronegative. CDR3 residues: CASSFRPTRNEAFF. For the CDR3, the DNA is TGCGCCAGCAGCTTCCGCCCCACTCGCAATGAAGCTTTCTTT.